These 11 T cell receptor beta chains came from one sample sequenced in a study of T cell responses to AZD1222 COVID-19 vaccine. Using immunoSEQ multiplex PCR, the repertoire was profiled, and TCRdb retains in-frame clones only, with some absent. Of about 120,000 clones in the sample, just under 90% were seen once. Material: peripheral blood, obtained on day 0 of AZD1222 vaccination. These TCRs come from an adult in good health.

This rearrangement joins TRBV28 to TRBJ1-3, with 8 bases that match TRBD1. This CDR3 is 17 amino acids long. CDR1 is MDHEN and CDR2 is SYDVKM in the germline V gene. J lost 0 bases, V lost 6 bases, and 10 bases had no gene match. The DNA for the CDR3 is TGTGCCAGCAGCCCTAGACAGGGGAGGCCCTCTGGAAACACCATATATTTT. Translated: CASSPRQGRPSGNTIYF.

The CDR3 here is CASSPLGAYEQYF. For the CDR3, the DNA is TGTGCCAGCAGCCCACTGGGGGCCTACGAGCAGTACTTC. This rearrangement joins TRBV5-5 to TRBJ2-7; D is possibly TRBD1 or TRBD2 (5 bases each). Germline loops: CDR1 SGHKS, CDR2 YYEKEE (reference sequence). The CDR3 extends over 13 amino acids. Trimming removed 4 bases at V and 2 bases at J, with 10 bases between.

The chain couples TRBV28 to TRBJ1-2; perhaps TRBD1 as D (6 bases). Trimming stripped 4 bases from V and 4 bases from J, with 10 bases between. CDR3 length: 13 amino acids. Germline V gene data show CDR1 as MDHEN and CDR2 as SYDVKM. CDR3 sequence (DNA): TGTGCCAGCAGTTCTAGGACAGCCTATGGCTACACCTTC. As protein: CASSSRTAYGYTF.

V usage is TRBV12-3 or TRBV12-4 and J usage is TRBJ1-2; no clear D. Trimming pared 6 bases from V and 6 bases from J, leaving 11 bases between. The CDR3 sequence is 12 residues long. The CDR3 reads CASSPGRHGYTF. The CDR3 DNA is TGTGCCAGCAGCCCTGGGAGACATGGCTACACCTTC.

CDR3 DNA sequence: TGCGCCAGCAGCTTGGCGGGGGGGGCGCTCACTGAAGCTTTCTTT. Amino acid sequence: CASSLAGGALTEAFF. V gene TRBV5-1 combines with J gene TRBJ1-1, with D possibly matching TRBD1 (6 bases). CDR3 length: 15 amino acids. Trimming removed 0 bases from V and 4 bases from J, with 13 bases in between. CDR1 and CDR2 (germline): SGHRS, YFSETQ.

The CDR3 region is CATSDLGVNYGYTF. CDR3 sequence (DNA): TGTGCCACCAGTGATTTGGGGGTTAACTATGGCTACACCTTC. The chain has TRBV24-1 and TRBJ1-2; D gene uncertain. There are 14 residues in the CDR3. CDR1 KGHDR and CDR2 SFDVKD come from the germline V gene. V shed 0 bases and J shed 1 base, with 5 bases lying between them.

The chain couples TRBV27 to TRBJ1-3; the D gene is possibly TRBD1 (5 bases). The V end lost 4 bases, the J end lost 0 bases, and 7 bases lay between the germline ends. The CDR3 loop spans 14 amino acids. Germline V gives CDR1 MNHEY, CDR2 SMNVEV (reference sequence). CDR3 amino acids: CASSSGRSGNTIYF. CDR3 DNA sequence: TGTGCCAGCAGTTCAGGGCGCTCTGGAAACACCATATATTTT.

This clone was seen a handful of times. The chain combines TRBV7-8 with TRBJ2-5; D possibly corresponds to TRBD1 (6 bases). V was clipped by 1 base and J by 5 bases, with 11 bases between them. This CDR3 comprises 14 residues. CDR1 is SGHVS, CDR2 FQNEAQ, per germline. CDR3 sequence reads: CASSLVTQGETQYF. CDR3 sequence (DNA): TGTGCCAGCAGCTTAGTGACCCAGGGGGAGACCCAGTACTTC.

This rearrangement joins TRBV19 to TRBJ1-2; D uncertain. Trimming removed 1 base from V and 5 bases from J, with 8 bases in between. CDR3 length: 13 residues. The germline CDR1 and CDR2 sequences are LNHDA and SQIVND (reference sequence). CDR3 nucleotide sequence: TGTGCCAGTAGTATAGCGGGATCGTATGGCTACACCTTC. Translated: CASSIAGSYGYTF. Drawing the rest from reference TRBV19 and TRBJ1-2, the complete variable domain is DGGITQSPKYLFRKEGQNVTLSCEQNLNHDAMYWYRQDPGQGLRLIYYSQIVNDFQKGDIAEGYSVSREKKESFPLTVTSAQKNPTAFYLCASSIAGSYGYTFGSGTRLTVV.

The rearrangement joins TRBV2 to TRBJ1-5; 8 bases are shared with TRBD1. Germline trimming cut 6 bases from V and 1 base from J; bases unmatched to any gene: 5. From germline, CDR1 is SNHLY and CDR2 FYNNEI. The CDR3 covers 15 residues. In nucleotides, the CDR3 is TGTGCCAGCAGGGACAGGGCGGTGAGCAATCAGCCCCAGCATTTT. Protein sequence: CASRDRAVSNQPQHF.

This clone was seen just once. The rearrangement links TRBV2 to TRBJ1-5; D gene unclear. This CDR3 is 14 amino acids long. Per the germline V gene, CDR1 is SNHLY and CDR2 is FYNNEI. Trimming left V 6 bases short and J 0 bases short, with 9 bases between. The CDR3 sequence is CASSYLYSNQPQHF. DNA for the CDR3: TGTGCCAGCAGCTATTTATATAGCAATCAGCCCCAGCATTTT.